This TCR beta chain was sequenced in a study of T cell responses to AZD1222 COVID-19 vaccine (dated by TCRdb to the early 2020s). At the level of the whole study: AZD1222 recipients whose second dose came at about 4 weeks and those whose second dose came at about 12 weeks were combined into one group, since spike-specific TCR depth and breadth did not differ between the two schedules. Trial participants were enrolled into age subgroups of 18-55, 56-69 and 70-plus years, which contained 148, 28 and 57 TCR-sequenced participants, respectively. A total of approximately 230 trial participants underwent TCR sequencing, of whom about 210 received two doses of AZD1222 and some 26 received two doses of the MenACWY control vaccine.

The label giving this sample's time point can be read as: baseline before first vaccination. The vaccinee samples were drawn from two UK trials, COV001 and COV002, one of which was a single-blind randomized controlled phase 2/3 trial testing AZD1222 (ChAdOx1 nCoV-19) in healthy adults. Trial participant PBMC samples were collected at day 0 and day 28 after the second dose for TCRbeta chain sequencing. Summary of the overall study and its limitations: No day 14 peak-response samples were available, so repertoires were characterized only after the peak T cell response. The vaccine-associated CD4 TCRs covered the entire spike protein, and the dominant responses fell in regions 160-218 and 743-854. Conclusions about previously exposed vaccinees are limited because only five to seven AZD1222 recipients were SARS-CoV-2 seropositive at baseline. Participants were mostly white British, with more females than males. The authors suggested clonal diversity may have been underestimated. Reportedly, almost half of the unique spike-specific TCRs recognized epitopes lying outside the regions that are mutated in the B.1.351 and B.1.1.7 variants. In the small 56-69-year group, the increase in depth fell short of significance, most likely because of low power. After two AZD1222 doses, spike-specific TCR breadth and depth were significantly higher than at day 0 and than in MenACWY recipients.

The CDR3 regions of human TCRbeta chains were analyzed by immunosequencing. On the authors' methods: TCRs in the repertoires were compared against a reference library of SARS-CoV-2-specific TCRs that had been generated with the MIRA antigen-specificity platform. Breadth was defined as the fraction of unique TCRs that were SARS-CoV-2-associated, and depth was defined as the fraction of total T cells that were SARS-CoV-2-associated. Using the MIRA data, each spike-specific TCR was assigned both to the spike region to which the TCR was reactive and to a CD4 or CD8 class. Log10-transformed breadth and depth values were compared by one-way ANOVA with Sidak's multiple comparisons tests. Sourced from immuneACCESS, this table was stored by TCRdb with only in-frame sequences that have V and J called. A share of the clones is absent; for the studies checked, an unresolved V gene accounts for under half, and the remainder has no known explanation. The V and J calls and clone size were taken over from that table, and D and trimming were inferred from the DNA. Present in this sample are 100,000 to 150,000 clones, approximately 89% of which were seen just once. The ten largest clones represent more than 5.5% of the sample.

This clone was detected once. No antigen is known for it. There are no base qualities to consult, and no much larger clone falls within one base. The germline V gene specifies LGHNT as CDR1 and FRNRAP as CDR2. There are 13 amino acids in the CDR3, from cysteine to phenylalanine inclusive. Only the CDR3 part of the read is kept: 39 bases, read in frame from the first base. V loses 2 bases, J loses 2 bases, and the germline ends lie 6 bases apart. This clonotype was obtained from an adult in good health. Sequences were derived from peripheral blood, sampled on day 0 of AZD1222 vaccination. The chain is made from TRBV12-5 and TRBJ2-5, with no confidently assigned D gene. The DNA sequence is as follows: TGTGCTAGTGGTTTGTCAAGTCAAGAGACCCAGTACTTC. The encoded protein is CASGLSSQETQYF.